These 7 T cell receptor beta chains share one sample of origin, sequenced in a study of regulatory T cells in long-lasting Graves disease. Regarding time point: persistent/refractory GD, antithyroid drugs over 5 years with positive TRAb. The TCR library used RNA extracted from PBMCs. Sequencing libraries for TCR beta were prepared with iRepertoire HTBI primers and Arm-PCR of CDR3 regions. TCRdb re-called the multiplex PCR reads through MiXCR, storing one row per CDR3 protein. The table lists around 460,000 distinct CDR3 sequences, 20% to 25% of them singletons. Specimen: peripheral blood mononuclear cells (PBMCs), collected when the disease was refractory, from a patient treated with antithyroid drugs. The receptors here all came from a female donor with Graves disease.

The rearrangement uses TRBV19 and TRBJ1-5; TRBD1 matches 8 bases. In germline, CDR1 is LNHDA, CDR2 SQIVND (reference sequence). V shed 6 bases, J shed 2 bases, and the junction held 9 bases outside the gene matches. CDR3 length equals 16 residues. The CDR3: CASRLDRGMGNQPQHF. The CDR3 DNA follows: TGTGCCAGTAGGCTCGACAGGGGAATGGGCAATCAGCCCCAGCATTTT.

In its sample, this clonotype was seen many times. The CDR3 sequence: CASSVWVSNQPQHF. For the CDR3, the DNA is TGTGCCAGCAGTGTATGGGTGAGCAATCAGCCCCAGCATTTT. The rearrangement links TRBV2 to TRBJ1-5; no definite D call. Trimming took 4 bases from V and 1 from J, leaving 8 bases between them. In germline, CDR1 is SNHLY, CDR2 FYNNEI. This CDR3 has 14 residues. The entire variable domain, with the rest obtained from reference TRBV2 and TRBJ1-5, is as follows: EPEVTQTPSHQVTQMGQEVILRCVPISNHLYFYWYRQILGQKVEFLVSFYNNEISEKSEIFDDQFSVERPDGSNFTLKIRSTKLEDSAMYFCASSVWVSNQPQHFGDGTRLSIL.

There are a few counts of this clonotype. The chain carries TRBV18 and TRBJ1-1, with 7 bases aligning to TRBD1. V was pared by 2 bases and J by 4 bases, with 4 bases of the junction left unmatched. The germline gives CDR1 KGHSH, CDR2 LQKENI. The CDR3 contains 14 residues. The CDR3 sequence is CASSPDRASTEAFF. CDR3 DNA: TGTGCCAGCTCACCAGACAGGGCGAGCACTGAAGCTTTCTTT.

For this clonotype: No conserved phenylalanine or tryptophan is present at the end of the CDR3, so a read error is the likely explanation. The chain couples TRBV7-9 to TRBJ1-2; D uncertain. CDR3 length: 11 amino acids. Germline CDR1 and CDR2: SEHNR and FQNEAQ (reference sequence). Trimming shortened V by 5 bases and J by 8 bases, and 9 bases separated the two germline ends. For the CDR3, the DNA is TGTGCCAGCAGCGCAGGAGGGGGCTACACCTCC. This sequence encodes CASSAGGGYTS.

The chain recombines TRBV25-1 with TRBJ1-3, with D uncertain. Germline-derived CDR1 and CDR2 are MGHDK and SYGVNS. V was trimmed by 8 bases and J by 2 bases, leaving 10 bases between them. This CDR3 region has 13 residues. CDR3 coding DNA: TGTGCCAGCGAAGACGTTACTGGAAACACCATATATTTT. It codes for CASEDVTGNTIYF.

This clonotype appeared a few times. The chain links TRBV7-9 to TRBJ1-2; maybe TRBD1 (6 bases). The CDR3 consists of 15 residues. Germline assignment: CDR1 SEHNR and CDR2 FQNEAQ (reference sequence). V lost 6 bases and J 5 bases, leaving 19 bases between the germline ends. The CDR3 loop reads CASSMPGEQGYGYTF. The DNA of the CDR3 is TGTGCCAGCAGTATGCCAGGGGAGCAGGGATATGGCTACACCTTC.

This sequence joins TRBV7-9 and TRBJ2-5; 9 bases line up with TRBD1. The ends lost 10 bases at V and 7 bases at J; junction bases unmatched: 10. CDR1 is SEHNR and CDR2 is FQNEAQ in the germline V gene (reference sequence). The length of the CDR3 is 13 residues. In DNA, the CDR3 is TGTGCCATAGCCCATACAGGGGGCGGGACCCAGTACTTC. Residues: CAIAHTGGGTQYF.